This T cell receptor beta chain was obtained from a study of T cells in pancreatic ductal adenocarcinoma. Whole-study findings and limits: Results skew toward the minority of patients with early-stage disease. Tumors hold more CD45RO+ effector T cells, which may bias toward lower diversity.

The table came from immunoSEQ multiplex PCR; TCRdb's copy has only in-frame clones and leaves some out. The sample has about 100,000 clones; over 90% are singletons. The V and J ends lost 1 base and 4 bases respectively, with 8 bases between them. Germline V lookup: CDR1 SGHNT, CDR2 YYREEE (reference sequence). The CDR3 is made up of 14 amino acids. This clone showed up just once. Its antigen is not identified. Selected pancreatic ductal adenocarcinoma patients had undergone surgery without neoadjuvant therapy. The rearrangement links TRBV5-4 to TRBJ2-2; D call uncertain. Specimen: PBMCs. The source of this sequence is a human donor with pancreatic ductal adenocarcinoma. The CDR3: CASSLNSITGELFF. CDR3 DNA: TGTGCCAGCAGCTTGAACTCAATCACCGGGGAGCTGTTTTTT.